The 9 T cell receptor beta chains below come from one sample, sequenced in a study of blood T cell repertoires in COVID-19. Sequencing was performed with immunoSEQ multiplex PCR; in TCRdb, only in-frame clones are kept and a portion is missing. The top ten clones hold roughly 3.1% of a sample with some 260,000 clones, approximately 81% of them seen once. Sequencing input: peripheral blood. These receptors all stem from a woman aged 18-29 years with acute or convalescent COVID-19.

The rearrangement links TRBV25-1 to TRBJ1-3; D is unresolved. The germline V and J ends were trimmed by 10 bases and 4 bases, with 14 bases remaining between them. The germline V gene encodes CDR1 MGHDK and CDR2 SYGVNS. The CDR3 is 13 amino acids. The CDR3: CATLGGLGNTIYF. The CDR3 coding sequence is TGTGCCACCCTGGGAGGGTTAGGAAACACCATATATTTT.

This clone was counted between two and nine times. The chain carries TRBV27 and TRBJ2-2; 10 nucleotides match TRBD2. The V gene end was trimmed by 2 bases and the J gene end by 7 bases; junction bases not matched to a gene: 7. The CDR3 length is 16 residues. In germline, CDR1 is MNHEY, CDR2 SMNVEV (reference sequence). The CDR3 nucleotides read TGTGCCAGCAGTTTAAGGGTAGCGGGAGGAGGCGGGGAGCTGTTTTTT. Amino acid sequence: CASSLRVAGGGGELFF.

The chain uses TRBV29-1 and TRBJ2-7, with 9 bases that match TRBD1. V dropped 7 bases and J dropped 5; count of bases not matched to a gene: 6. The germline V gene encodes CDR1 SQVTM and CDR2 ANQGSEA. The CDR3 is 12 residues long. CDR3 nucleotides: TGCAGCGCTGGACAGGGGAGGGACGAGCAGTACTTC. Protein: CSAGQGRDEQYF.

This chain uses TRBV12-5 with TRBJ2-1; D remains ambiguous. Trimming took off 6 bases at V and 3 bases at J, with 9 bases between the two ends. There are 13 residues in the CDR3. Germline loops: CDR1 LGHNT, CDR2 FRNRAP. CDR3 sequence reads: CASGLDIYNEQFF. The CDR3 region has the DNA TGTGCTAGTGGCTTAGACATCTACAATGAGCAGTTCTTC.

The chain has TRBV5-5 and TRBJ1-1, with no clear D. With 4 bases removed from V and 4 bases from J, the gap between germline ends came to 14 bases. The CDR3 sequence is 14 residues long. In germline, CDR1 is SGHKS, CDR2 YYEKEE (reference sequence). The CDR3 spells CASSAAWRGTEAFF. CDR3 bases: TGTGCCAGCAGCGCAGCATGGCGGGGCACTGAAGCTTTCTTT.

V and J are TRBV24-1 and TRBJ2-1; 10 bases are shared with TRBD1. Germline V gives CDR1 KGHDR, CDR2 SFDVKD. V trimming: 3 bases; J trimming: 9 bases; junction bases outside the gene matches: 19. The CDR3 spans 19 residues. The CDR3 sequence is CATSDPGQGVEGGPREQFF. The CDR3, as DNA: TGTGCCACCAGTGATCCCGGACAGGGGGTTGAGGGAGGGCCTCGTGAGCAGTTCTTC.

The chain uses TRBV5-1 and TRBJ2-1; D possibly corresponds to TRBD1 (6 bases). Trimming pared 4 bases from V and 5 bases from J, leaving 19 bases between. The CDR3 sequence is 16 residues long. The germline gives CDR1 SGHRS, CDR2 YFSETQ. DNA of the CDR3: TGCGCCAGCAGCCCTGACAGGTGGAATGGCCACAATGAGCAGTTCTTC. Amino acid sequence: CASSPDRWNGHNEQFF. Using reference TRBV5-1 and TRBJ2-1 for the parts outside the CDR3, the full variable domain is KAGVTQTPRYLIKTRGQQVTLSCSPISGHRSVSWYQQTPGQGLQFLFEYFSETQRNKGNFPGRFSGRQFSNSRSEMNVSTLELGDSALYLCASSPDRWNGHNEQFFGPGTRLTVL.

The CDR3: CASSQDEGSGGVEQYF. The CDR3 coding sequence is TGTGCCAGCAGCCAAGATGAAGGTAGCGGGGGTGTGGAGCAGTACTTC. The chain couples TRBV4-2 to TRBJ2-7; 9 nucleotides align to TRBD2. The V gene's germline CDR1 is LGHNA and CDR2 YNFKEQ. There are 16 residues in the CDR3. V gave up 0 bases and J gave up 7 bases; unmatched junction bases: 10.

The chain combines TRBV3-1 (or the pseudogene TRBV3-2) with TRBJ1-2; D call uncertain. The CDR3 runs to 14 residues. V lost 1 base and J lost 7, with 13 bases in between. Per the germline V gene, CDR1 is LGHDT and CDR2 is YNNKEL (reference sequence). The CDR3 loop reads CASSQGKDLSGYTF. For the CDR3, the DNA is TGTGCCAGCAGCCAAGGTAAAGACTTAAGTGGCTACACCTTC.